Sequencing of this T cell receptor beta chain was carried out in a study of blood T cell repertoires in COVID-19. Study in general: The United States, Italy and Spain supplied acute and convalescent COVID-19 samples.

This CDR3 has 14 amino acids. The V segment lost 5 bases and the J segment 7 bases; nucleotides outside the gene matches: 4. Germline V CDR1 and CDR2: MDHEN, SYDVKM. In the authors' methods: Amplifying reference gene primers gave estimates of nucleated cell counts. Profiling relied on immunoSEQ multiplex PCR, and the TCRdb table lists in-frame clones only, not all of them. V and J calls and clone size come straight from that table; D and trimming were deduced from the DNA. The sample consists of roughly 48,000 clones, more than 70% of them appearing once. Sequencing input: peripheral blood. The clonotype comes from a woman over 75 with acute or convalescent COVID-19. The V call is TRBV28, the J call TRBJ1-6, with 8 bases identical to TRBD1. The CDR3, as DNA: TGTGCCAGCAGTCTTGGACAGGGAAATTCACCCCTCCACTTT. Residues: CASSLGQGNSPLHF.